A single sample is the source of the 24 T cell receptor beta chains below, sequenced in a study of CD8+ T cells in alopecia areata. As the sequencing template, cDNA was produced by extracting RNA and reverse transcribing it. Sequencing was performed with immunoSEQ multiplex PCR; in TCRdb, only in-frame clones are kept and a portion is missing. Singletons are absent from the sample, which has 200,000 to 300,000 clones. Separation of pooled cutaneous lymph node cells was by sorting with CD4, CD8alpha, NKG2D, NKG2ACE and other markers. Sample: CD4+ T cells sorted from a lymph node. The receptors were sampled from a C3H/HeJ mouse with alopecia areata. Mouse strain MHC haplotype: H2-k.

Notes on this clone: These gene names are mouse names. The read ends 4 residues before the CDR3 terminus; that terminus is restored from the germline J gene. The identical CDR3 is also encoded by other nucleotide sequences in the sample. This sequence joins TRBV1 and TRBJ2-5; 8 bases are shared with TRBD2. The CDR3 covers 14 residues. Germline V gene sequence: CDR1 NSQYPW, CDR2 LRSPGD (reference sequence). The CDR3 here is CTCSADSGGDTQYF. The part of the CDR3 DNA that was read is TGCACCTGCAGTGCAGATTCTGGGGGGGAC. Based on the CDR3 plus reference TRBV1 and TRBJ2-5, the full variable domain is VTLLEQNPRWRLVPRGQAVNLRCILKNSQYPWMSWYQQDLQKQLQWLFTLRSPGDKEVKSLPGADYLATRVTDTELRLQVANMSQGRTLYCTCSADSGGDTQYFGPGTRLLVL.

In the case of this clone: Here the gene names and germline are mouse. The CDR3 end is not reached by the read, which stops 4 residues before it; the germline J gene fills it in. Other DNA sequences in the same sample also yield this CDR3. The chain uses TRBV13-3 and TRBJ1-1; 11 bases match TRBD1. Germline V gene sequence: CDR1 NNHDY, CDR2 SYVADS. CDR3 size: 14 residues. J was trimmed by 4 bases and V by 2 bases; bases with no gene match: 1. CDR3 loop: CASSEGTGGTEVFF. The sequenced CDR3 bases are TGTGCCAGCAGTGAGGGGACAGGGGGCACA.

In the case of this clone: Mouse germline and gene names are used. The read finishes 4 residues shy of the CDR3 end, and the germline J gene is used to complete it. The chain employs TRBV31 and TRBJ2-2, with TRBD2 matching over 7 bases. Germline assignment: CDR1 GKSSPN and CDR2 SITVG. This CDR3 spans 14 amino acids. The V gene end was trimmed by 5 bases and the J gene end by 1 base; junction bases not matched to a gene: 4. This CDR3 reads CAWGWGLNTGQLYF. The DNA read from the CDR3 is TGTGCCTGGGGCTGGGGGTTAAACACCGGG.

In regard to this clone: Here the gene names and germline are mouse. The CDR3 extends 4 residues past the end of the read, so its final part is completed from the germline J gene. This rearrangement joins TRBV31 to TRBJ2-1, with D unclear. The CDR3 consists of 13 residues. V lost 0 bases to trimming and J lost 4 bases, with 7 bases between them. In germline, CDR1 is GKSSPN, CDR2 SITVG. CDR3 DNA (partial): TGTGCCTGGAGTCTAGGTAGATATGCT. It specifies CAWSLGRYA. The CDR3 reads in full as CAWSLGRYAEQFF.

This clone was recorded at least ten times. The germline and genes are mouse ones. The read stops 3 residues short of the end of the CDR3; the missing end is completed from the germline J gene. The gene calls are TRBV13-1 and TRBJ1-6; 7 nucleotides align to TRBD1. TRBJ1-6 is known as an ORF, though its function is uncertain. V trimming: 3 bases; J trimming: 3 bases; junction bases outside the gene matches: 3. The CDR3 contains 15 residues. Germline V gives CDR1 NSHNY, CDR2 SYGAGN. This chain's CDR3 is CASSARQGYNSPLYF. CDR3 bases read: TGTGCCAGCAGTGCCCGACAGGGCTATAATTCGCCC.

About this clone itself: Genes and germline are mouse. The CDR3 end lies 4 residues beyond the end of the read and is filled in from the germline J gene. This chain uses TRBV13-1 with TRBJ2-3, with a tentative D call TRBD2 (6 bases). V lost 8 bases and J 0 bases, leaving 13 bases between the germline ends. Germline loops: CDR1 NSHNY, CDR2 SYGAGN. The CDR3 is 14 residues long. The CDR3 bases that were read are TGTGCCAGTGGGGGAACACCTAGTGCAGAA. This translates into CASGGTPSAE. The entire CDR3 protein reads CASGGTPSAETLYF.

With regard to this clone: The gene names given are mouse names. The CDR3 region is CASGDRLGGRAEQFF. The CDR3 DNA, read in part, is TGTGCCAGCGGTGATCGGCTGGGGGGGCGGGCT. The V call is TRBV13-2, the J call TRBJ2-1, with 10 bases matching TRBD2. The read ends 4 residues early relative to the CDR3; the germline J gene fills the gap. In germline, CDR1 is NNHNN, CDR2 SYGAGS (reference sequence). The CDR3 sequence is 15 residues long.

As regards this clone: Genes and germline are mouse. The read ends 4 residues before the CDR3 terminus; that terminus is restored from the germline J gene. The gene calls are TRBV13-1 and TRBJ2-1; 7 positions agree with TRBD1. This CDR3 is built from 16 residues. The germline V gene encodes CDR1 NSHNY and CDR2 SYGAGN. V was pared by 3 bases and J by 1 base, with 7 bases of the junction left unmatched. The CDR3 loop is CASSARDRKNYAEQFF. The CDR3 bases that were read are TGTGCCAGCAGTGCCCGGGACAGAAAAAACTATGCT.

This clone was detected a few times. Each gene name is a mouse one. The CDR3 reads CTCSARLGDYEQYF. The DNA read from the CDR3 is TGCACCTGCAGTGCACGACTGGGGGACTAT. This chain connects TRBV1 to TRBJ2-7, with TRBD2 matching over 9 bases. Read data end 4 residues before the CDR3 end; the end is taken from the germline J gene. V lost 2 bases and J lost 3; bases outside the gene matches: 2. The CDR3 has 14 amino acids. Germline lookup yields CDR1 NSQYPW and CDR2 LRSPGD (reference sequence).

A note on this clone: Genes and germline come from the mouse. The read terminates 4 residues before the CDR3 end, so the remaining end is supplied by the germline J gene. This sequence joins TRBV19 and TRBJ2-3, with D perhaps TRBD1 (6 bases). The CDR3 has 15 residues. The germline V gene encodes CDR1 FNHDT and CDR2 SITEND (reference sequence). The V end lost 5 bases, the J end lost 0 bases, and 13 bases lay between the germline ends. This CDR3 is CASRPGTTSAETLYF. The CDR3 DNA, read in part, is TGTGCCAGCAGACCTGGGACAACTAGTGCAGAA.

Notes on this clone: These gene names are mouse names. The CDR3 end falls 4 residues outside the read, so it is completed with the germline J gene. The J gene is TRBJ2-5, the V gene TRBV5; maybe TRBD2 (7 bases). CDR3 length: 15 residues. The V and J ends lost 2 bases and 0 bases respectively, with 9 bases between them. Germline V gives CDR1 LGHNA, CDR2 YNLKQL (reference sequence). The CDR3 DNA, read in part, is TGTGCCAGCAGCCAACTGGGGGCCAACCAAGAC. Protein sequence: CASSQLGANQD. The full CDR3 is CASSQLGANQDTQYF.

On this clone itself: Gene names and germline match the mouse. The DNA ends 4 residues before the CDR3 does, and the rest of the CDR3 is filled in from the germline J gene. The chain joins TRBV31 to TRBJ2-7, with TRBD2 identical over 12 bases. Germline CDR1 GKSSPN, CDR2 SITVG. The CDR3 extends over 15 amino acids. The CDR3 DNA, read in part, is TGTGCCTGGAGTCTAGTCGGGACTGGGGGGTAT. Translating it yields CAWSLVGTGGY. The CDR3, in full, reads CAWSLVGTGGYEQYF.

For this clone: Genes and germline are mouse. The read falls 4 residues short of the CDR3 end, and the missing part is taken from the germline J gene. The V and J genes are TRBV17 and TRBJ2-3; 10 bases fit TRBD2. Per germline, CDR1 MNHDT and CDR2 YYDKIL. Trimming cost V 3 bases and J 0 bases; bases outside gene matches: 6. There are 17 residues in the CDR3. The CDR3 is CASSREDWGASAETLYF. The CDR3 DNA, read in part, is TGTGCTAGCAGTAGGGAAGACTGGGGGGCTAGTGCAGAA.

This clone was seen a handful of times. Gene names follow the mouse nomenclature. With the read ending 4 residues before the CDR3 end, the germline J gene is used to fill in that end. The sample has other DNA sequences that encode this CDR3 too. V gene TRBV13-1 combines with J gene TRBJ2-5; D is perhaps TRBD2 (7 bases). CDR1 is NSHNY, CDR2 SYGAGN, per germline. CDR3 length: 16 residues. Trimming took off 0 bases at V and 0 bases at J, with 11 bases between the two ends. CDR3 DNA, as far as it was read: TGTGCCAGCAGTGATGCAAGGGGGGGGAACCAAGAC. This sequence encodes CASSDARGGNQD. The whole CDR3 sequence reads CASSDARGGNQDTQYF.

This clone came up a few times. Gene labels here are mouse ones. Here the CDR3 reads CTCSGGQGYYAEQFF. The DNA read from the CDR3 is TGCACCTGCAGTGGGGGACAGGGGTACTATGCT. V usage is TRBV1 and J usage is TRBJ2-1, with 10 bases aligning to TRBD1. The read gets to within 4 residues of the CDR3 end, and the germline J gene fills in the rest. This CDR3 contains 15 residues. Germline CDR1 and CDR2: NSQYPW and LRSPGD (reference sequence). With V trimmed by 4 bases and J by 2 bases, 2 bases remained unmatched.

Note on this clone: These gene names are mouse names. The read ends 4 residues shy of where the CDR3 ends; the end is completed using the germline J gene. The sample carries other DNA sequences with the same CDR3. The gene calls are TRBV5 and TRBJ2-1; 9 nucleotides align to TRBD2. The junction had 1 base not matched to a gene; V was cut back by 3 bases and J by 1 base. This CDR3 has 15 amino acids. The V gene's germline CDR1 is LGHNA and CDR2 YNLKQL (reference sequence). The DNA read from the CDR3 is TGTGCCAGCAGCCAGCTGGGGGGGAACTATGCT. Protein: CASSQLGGNYA. The CDR3 in its entirety is CASSQLGGNYAEQFF.

This clone was observed a few times. Gene names denote mouse genes. The read stops 4 residues short of the end of the CDR3; the missing end is completed from the germline J gene. Different DNA sequences within this sample yield the same CDR3. V usage is TRBV19 and J usage is TRBJ2-5, with D possibly TRBD1 on 5 matching bases. V gave up 2 bases and J gave up 3 bases, with 10 bases separating them. This CDR3 is 14 amino acids long. From germline, CDR1 is FNHDT and CDR2 SITEND (reference sequence). Partial CDR3 DNA: TGTGCCAGCAGTATCGGCAGGGTACAAGAC. Translating it yields CASSIGRVQD. The whole CDR3 sequence is CASSIGRVQDTQYF.

This clone was seen more than once but under ten times. Gene names refer to mouse genes. The sequenced fragment ends 4 residues before the CDR3 boundary, so the rest is inferred from the germline J gene. The rearrangement joins TRBV13-1 to TRBJ2-1; D not resolved. The CDR3 length is 14 residues. V lost 2 bases to trimming and J lost 3 bases, with 9 bases between them. CDR1 and CDR2 from the germline V gene are NSHNY and SYGAGN. The CDR3 protein is CASSDLEPYAEQFF. The CDR3 bases that were read are TGTGCCAGCAGTGACCTGGAACCCTATGCT.

About this clone: Genes here carry mouse names. The DNA read from the CDR3 is TGTGCCAGCAGTGATGCACCGGGACTGGGGGGGCGA. Its protein product is CASSDAPGLGGR. In full, the CDR3 is CASSDAPGLGGREVFF. This sequence joins TRBV13-1 and TRBJ1-1; tentatively, D is TRBD1 (6 bases). The CDR3 goes on 4 residues after the read ends, and that part is filled in from the germline J gene. The germline gives CDR1 NSHNY, CDR2 SYGAGN. The CDR3 has 16 amino acids.

For this clone: Gene names and germline refer to mouse. The read stops 4 residues short of the end of the CDR3; the missing end is completed from the germline J gene. The genes are TRBV5 and TRBJ2-3; possible D gene TRBD2, 7 bases. Trimming stripped 0 bases from V and 2 bases from J, with 12 bases between. The CDR3 covers 16 residues. Germline CDR1 and CDR2: LGHNA and YNLKQL (reference sequence). The part of the CDR3 DNA that was read is TGTGCCAGCAGCCAAGACTGGGGGCGGGATGCAGAA. Residues: CASSQDWGRDAE. The complete CDR3 reads CASSQDWGRDAETLYF.

As regards this clone: Genes and germline are mouse. The CDR3 end lies 4 residues beyond the end of the read and is filled in from the germline J gene. The chain couples TRBV13-1 to TRBJ2-1; a weak D match, TRBD2 (7 bases). Per germline, CDR1 NSHNY and CDR2 SYGAGN. The length of the CDR3 is 16 residues. Incomplete CDR3 DNA: TGTGCCAGCAGTGATGCAAAGGGGGGCGCGGGGGCT. It is translated as CASSDAKGGAGA. The CDR3, in full, reads CASSDAKGGAGAEQFF.

As concerns this clone: Gene names are mouse gene names. Coverage ceases 4 residues before the CDR3 finishes, and the germline J gene fills in the end. V usage is TRBV1 and J usage is TRBJ2-7; TRBD2 might be the D (6 bases). CDR3 length: 14 amino acids. The V gene's germline CDR1 is NSQYPW and CDR2 LRSPGD (reference sequence). The sequenced CDR3 bases are TGCACCTGCAGTGCAGATAAGGGACTTTAT. This translates into CTCSADKGLY. The full CDR3 protein is CTCSADKGLYEQYF.

Points on this clone: The gene symbols are mouse symbols. Sequencing ends 4 residues short of the CDR3 end; the germline J gene provides the rest. The genes are TRBV13-3 and TRBJ2-2; the D gene is possibly TRBD1 (5 bases). Trimming left V 0 bases short and J 4 bases short, with 7 bases between. This CDR3 region has 14 residues. In germline, CDR1 is NNHDY, CDR2 SYVADS. The CDR3 region is CASSDAQGTGQLYF. Incomplete CDR3 DNA: TGTGCCAGCAGTGATGCCCAGGGCACCGGG.

Comment on this clone: Genes and germline are mouse. The CDR3 end is not reached by the read, which stops 4 residues before it; the germline J gene fills it in. The rearrangement links TRBV19 to TRBJ2-7; D possibly corresponds to TRBD2 (5 bases). The CDR3 covers 14 residues. CDR1 and CDR2 from the germline V gene are FNHDT and SITEND (reference sequence). CDR3 DNA, as far as it was read: TGTGCCAGCAGTATAGCTGGGTTGGGGTAT. Protein: CASSIAGLGY. The CDR3 in its entirety is CASSIAGLGYEQYF.